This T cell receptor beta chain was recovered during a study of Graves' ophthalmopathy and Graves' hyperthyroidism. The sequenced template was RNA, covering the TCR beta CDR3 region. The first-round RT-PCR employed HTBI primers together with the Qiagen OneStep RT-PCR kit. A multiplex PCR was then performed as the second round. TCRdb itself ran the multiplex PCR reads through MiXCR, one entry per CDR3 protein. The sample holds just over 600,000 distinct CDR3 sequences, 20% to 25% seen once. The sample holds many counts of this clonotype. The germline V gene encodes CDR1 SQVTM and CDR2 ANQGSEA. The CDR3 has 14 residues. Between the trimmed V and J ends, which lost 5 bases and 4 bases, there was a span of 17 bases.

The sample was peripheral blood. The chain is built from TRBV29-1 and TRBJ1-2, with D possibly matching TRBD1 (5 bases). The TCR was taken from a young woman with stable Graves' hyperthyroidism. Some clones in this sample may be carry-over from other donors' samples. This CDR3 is CSVLSGDGSYGYTF. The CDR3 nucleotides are TGCAGCGTTCTTTCGGGGGACGGTAGCTATGGCTACACCTTC.